A selection of T cell receptor beta chains follows, all from one sample in a study of blood T cell repertoires in COVID-19. Method: immunoSEQ multiplex PCR; TCRdb's copy keeps in-frame clones and lacks some. The sample consists of around 80,000 clones, about four fifths of them appearing once. The sample was peripheral blood. These receptors all stem from a human donor in a cohort sampled during active COVID-19. Each CDR3 is given with its conserved first and last residue. The order of the fields is V gene, J gene, D gene, clone size, CDR3 DNA, CDR3 protein. D genes are given only for firm matches. Not all rows give a size; the values are once, few, many and, for expanded clones, a class.

TRBV30	TRBJ1-2	-	once	TGTGCCTGGAGTCGAATAAGTGCGGTCTATGGCTACACCTTC	CAWSRISAVYGYTF
TRBV18	TRBJ2-2	TRBD2	few	TGTGCCAGCTCACGACTAGCGGGAGGATCCACCGGGGAGCTGTTTTTT	CASSRLAGGSTGELFF
TRBV28	TRBJ2-3	-	-	TGTGCCAGCAGTTTTACCGGGATCAGCACAGATACGCAGTATTTT	CASSFTGISTDTQYF
TRBV19	TRBJ2-3	TRBD2	-	TGTGCCAGTACCACTAGCGGGGGGAGCACAGATACGCAGTATTTT	CASTTSGGSTDTQYF
TRBV12-5	TRBJ2-1	TRBD1	-	TGTGCTAGTGGTCTGTGGGACAGGGAAAGTGGTGAGCAGTTCTTC	CASGLWDRESGEQFF
TRBV3-1/TRBV3-2	TRBJ2-5	-	-	TGTGCCAGCAGCCAAAGGGGGGGACGGGAGACCCAGTACTTC	CASSQRGGRETQYF
TRBV19	TRBJ2-3	-	-	TGTGCCAGTAGTATCCGACAGGCCACCACAGATACGCAGTATTTT	CASSIRQATTDTQYF
TRBV27	TRBJ1-6	-	-	TGTGCCAGCAGTTTAGAAACGAGGAGAGGGTCACCCCTCCACTTT	CASSLETRRGSPLHF
TRBV5-5	TRBJ1-2	TRBD1	-	TGTGCCAGCAGCTCATGGACAGGGAAGGCTTATGGCTACACCTTC	CASSSWTGKAYGYTF
TRBV11-2	TRBJ2-2	TRBD1	-	TGTGCCAGCAGCTCCTCAGACAGGGCCACCGGGGAGCTGTTTTTT	CASSSSDRATGELFF
TRBV23-1	TRBJ2-1	TRBD2	-	TGCGCCAGCAGTCAATTCGCCCTAGCGGGCAGAAATGGTCCCCGAAATGCTGAGCAGTTCTTC	CASSQFALAGRNGPRNAEQFF